The rows below give T cell receptor beta chains drawn from one sample of a study of response to subunit inactivated influenza vaccine. MiXCR, run by TCRdb on the RT-PCR reads, gives a single entry per CDR3 protein. The sample has hundreds of thousands of distinct CDR3 sequences, around 25% seen once; the top ten hold 1.9%. Specimen: CD4+ T cells sorted from PBMCs, collected around 5 days after vaccination. The receptors derive from a man between 45 and 60 years old who received an inactivated influenza vaccine. Each CDR3 is given with its conserved first and last residue. D genes are given only for firm matches. Expanded clones get a size class; other rows say once, few or many, or leave the size out.

CDR3nt | CDR3aa | j_gene | v_gene | d_gene | abundance
TGTGCCAGCAGCTTCGGCCTGACAGGGTACCAGCCCCAGCATTTT | CASSFGLTGYQPQHF | TRBJ1-5 | TRBV4-2 | TRBD1 | .
TGCGCCAGCACCACCGGGTCCGGGACAGGACAAGAGACCCAGTACTTC | CASTTGSGTGQETQYF | TRBJ2-5 | TRBV5-1 | TRBD1 | few
TGTGCCAGCAGTTTAGTGCGGAGTCAGCCCCAGCATTTT | CASSLVRSQPQHF | TRBJ1-5 | TRBV12-3/TRBV12-4 | . | .
TGTGCCAGCAGCTTATTTGGGGACAGGGGGCTCTCGAGCAATCAGCCCCAGCATTTT | CASSLFGDRGLSSNQPQHF | TRBJ1-5 | TRBV11-2 | TRBD1 | few
TGCAGCGTTGAAGAAGGAGGGGCTTGGGCCAAAAACATTCAGTACTTC | CSVEEGGAWAKNIQYF | TRBJ2-4 | TRBV29-1 | . | few
TGTGCCAGCAGCCCTGGGACAGGTTGGTTGGGCTACACCTTC | CASSPGTGWLGYTF | TRBJ1-2 | TRBV12-3/TRBV12-4 | TRBD1 | many
TGCAGTGCTAGAGCTAGCGGGAGCACAGATACGCAGTATTTT | CSARASGSTDTQYF | TRBJ2-3 | TRBV20-1 | TRBD2 | .
TGTGCCAGCAGCCAAGAGGGACAGGGCCACACAGATACGCAGTATTTT | CASSQEGQGHTDTQYF | TRBJ2-3 | TRBV4-2 | TRBD1 | few
TGTGCCAGCAGCCGGCGGGGGGGCTCAGATGAGCAGTTCTTC | CASSRRGGSDEQFF | TRBJ2-1 | TRBV3-1 | TRBD2 | .
TGTGCCAGCAGTCACGGGGGTTCCGATCAGTACTTC | CASSHGGSDQYF | TRBJ2-4 | TRBV6-2/TRBV6-3 | . | .
TGCAGCGCCCGACTGGTTAATGAAAAACTGTTTTTT | CSARLVNEKLFF | TRBJ1-4 | TRBV29-1 | . | few
TGTGCCGGTCAAACAGGGGTGGAGGCCAACGTCCTGACTTTC | CAGQTGVEANVLTF | TRBJ2-6 | TRBV5-7 | TRBD1 | .
TGTGCCAGTAGTACCTCCGGACCGAGGCATTCACCCCTCCACTTT | CASSTSGPRHSPLHF | TRBJ1-6 | TRBV19 | . | .
TGTGCCAGCAGCCACCCAACGGACCGGACAGGAGGTTTCGTGGACAGCACTGAAGCTTTCTTT | CASSHPTDRTGGFVDSTEAFF | TRBJ1-1 | TRBV3-1 | TRBD1 | .
TGCGCCAGCAGCCAAGACTGGAGCTCCTACAATGAGCAGTTCTTC | CASSQDWSSYNEQFF | TRBJ2-1 | TRBV4-1 | . | many
TGCGCCAGCAGCCAAGATTGGTCTAGCGGGAGGGTTAATGAGCAGTTCTTC | CASSQDWSSGRVNEQFF | TRBJ2-1 | TRBV4-3 | TRBD2 | .
TGTGCCACCAGCAACCAGGTGCAATACGAGCAGTACTTC | CATSNQVQYEQYF | TRBJ2-7 | TRBV15 | . | .
TGTGCCAGCAGTTTAGGGCAGGCCTGGGGCGAGCAGTACTTC | CASSLGQAWGEQYF | TRBJ2-7 | TRBV12-3/TRBV12-4 | . | many
TGCGCCAGCAGCCAAGTGAACAATAACTATGGCTACACCTTC | CASSQVNNNYGYTF | TRBJ1-2 | TRBV4-3 | . | few
TGCAGTGCTATTGATGGAAGAAACTATGGCTACACCTTC | CSAIDGRNYGYTF | TRBJ1-2 | TRBV20-1 | . | .
TGCAGCGTTGAACTCGGACAGGGATGGGGTGAGCAGTTCTTC | CSVELGQGWGEQFF | TRBJ2-1 | TRBV29-1 | TRBD1 | many
TGTGCCAGCAGTGACCCCGGACAGTTCTATGGCTACACCTTC | CASSDPGQFYGYTF | TRBJ1-2 | TRBV25-1 | . | .
TGCACCGTCCTAGGAGGGGCATCCTACAATGAGCAGTTCTTC | CTVLGGASYNEQFF | TRBJ2-1 | TRBV29-1 | . | .
TGTGCCAGCAGCCATATACAGGGGAACCCTGAAGCTTTCTTT | CASSHIQGNPEAFF | TRBJ1-1 | TRBV5-5 | TRBD1 | few
TGTGCCAGCAGTTACTCGATCTTTGGGACAGGCTCCTACGAGCAGTACTTC | CASSYSIFGTGSYEQYF | TRBJ2-7 | TRBV6-2/TRBV6-3 | TRBD1 | few
TGCGCCAGCAGCCAAGAAGGTAGCGGGGGGGGTACGCAGTATTTT | CASSQEGSGGGTQYF | TRBJ2-3 | TRBV4-3 | TRBD2 | .
TGTGCCAGCAGTTTAATCACAGGGAACGGAGGGGGCAATCAGCCCCAGCATTTT | CASSLITGNGGGNQPQHF | TRBJ1-5 | TRBV28 | . | .
TGTGCCAGCAGCCCCGGGACTACCACCTACGAGCAGTACTTC | CASSPGTTTYEQYF | TRBJ2-7 | TRBV7-6 | TRBD2 | many